The 7 T cell receptor beta chains below all came from one sample that was sequenced in a study of early T cells in non-severe SARS-CoV-2 infection. TCRdb itself ran the 5' RACE reads through MiXCR, one entry per CDR3 protein. The data contain about 77,000 distinct CDR3 sequences, about 17% of them singletons. Source material: whole blood. The receptors come from an adult who was a healthcare worker with PCR-confirmed SARS-CoV-2 infection or an uninfected control (not recorded which).

This clonotype was seen a handful of times. The chain carries TRBV9 and TRBJ2-7, with 10 nucleotides matching TRBD1. CDR1 SGDLS and CDR2 YYNGEE come from the germline V gene. J was trimmed by 3 bases and V by 2 bases; bases with no gene match: 8. The CDR3 is 16 residues long. CDR3: CASSVSGTGDYYEQYF. For the CDR3, the DNA is TGTGCCAGCAGCGTCTCCGGGACAGGGGATTACTACGAGCAGTACTTC.

The chain couples TRBV20-1 to TRBJ2-3; TRBD2 matches at 7 bases. This CDR3 is built from 12 residues. Per the germline V gene, CDR1 is DFQATT and CDR2 is SNEGSKA (reference sequence). The ends lost 0 bases at V and 12 bases at J; junction bases unmatched: 6. The CDR3 loop reads CSARDRGGLQYF. Here the CDR3 DNA reads TGCAGTGCTAGAGATAGGGGAGGGCTACAGTATTTT.

This chain uses TRBV28 with TRBJ2-7, with TRBD2 identical over 7 bases. V lost 3 bases to trimming and J lost 1 base; unmatched junction nucleotides: 6. The CDR3 extends over 15 amino acids. Germline CDR1 reads MDHEN; CDR2 reads SYDVKM. CDR3 region: CASSFEGRVSYEQYF. The CDR3 coding sequence is TGTGCCAGCAGTTTCGAAGGGAGGGTGTCCTACGAGCAGTACTTC.

At least ten counts were recorded for this clonotype. The V gene is TRBV7-8, the J gene TRBJ1-5; no reliable D call. The CDR3 is made up of 12 amino acids. Germline V gene lookup returns CDR1 SGHVS and CDR2 FQNEAQ. V was clipped by 4 bases and J by 4 bases, with 5 bases between them. The CDR3 sequence is CASSSPNQPQHF. CDR3 DNA: TGTGCCAGCAGCTCTCCAAATCAGCCCCAGCATTTT.

The chain is built from TRBV5-1 and TRBJ2-3; 10 positions match TRBD2. Per germline, CDR1 SGHRS and CDR2 YFSETQ. Trimming took 0 bases from V and 0 from J; bases not matched to a gene: 10. The CDR3 has 19 amino acids. This CDR3 is CASSLAGRTSGLSTDTQYF. The CDR3 DNA sequence: TGCGCCAGCAGCTTGGCCGGTAGGACTAGCGGCCTAAGCACAGATACGCAGTATTTT.

In its sample, this clonotype was seen a few times. The V gene is TRBV6-6, the J gene TRBJ1-2; D remains unclear. The CDR3 extends over 15 amino acids. CDR1 is MNHNY and CDR2 is SVGAGI in the germline V gene (reference sequence). V was pared by 0 bases and J by 0 bases, with 8 bases between. The CDR3 reads CASSYSLPPNYGYTF. CDR3 in DNA: TGTGCCAGCAGTTACTCTCTACCACCTAACTATGGCTACACCTTC.

The chain employs TRBV25-1 and TRBJ2-5, with TRBD1 identical over 8 bases. The CDR3 has 15 residues. CDR1 MGHDK and CDR2 SYGVNS come from the germline V gene. Losses at the gene ends were 1 base for V and 1 base for J; bases not matched to a gene: 2. The CDR3 region is CASSEWDRFQETQYF. The CDR3 DNA follows: TGTGCCAGCAGTGAATGGGACAGGTTCCAAGAGACCCAGTACTTC.